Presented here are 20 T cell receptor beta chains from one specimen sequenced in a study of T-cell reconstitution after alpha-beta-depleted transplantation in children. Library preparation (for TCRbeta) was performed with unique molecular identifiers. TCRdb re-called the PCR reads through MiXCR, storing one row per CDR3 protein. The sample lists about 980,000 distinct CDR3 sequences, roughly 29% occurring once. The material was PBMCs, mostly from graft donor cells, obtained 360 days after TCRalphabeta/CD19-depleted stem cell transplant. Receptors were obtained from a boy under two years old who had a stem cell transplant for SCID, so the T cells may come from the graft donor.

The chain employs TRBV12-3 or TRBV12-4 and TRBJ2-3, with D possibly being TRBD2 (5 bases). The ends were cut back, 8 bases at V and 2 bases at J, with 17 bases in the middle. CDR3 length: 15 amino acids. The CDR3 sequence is CASSWGVTATDTQYF. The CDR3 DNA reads TGTGCCAGCTCGTGGGGAGTGACCGCCACAGATACGCAGTATTTT.

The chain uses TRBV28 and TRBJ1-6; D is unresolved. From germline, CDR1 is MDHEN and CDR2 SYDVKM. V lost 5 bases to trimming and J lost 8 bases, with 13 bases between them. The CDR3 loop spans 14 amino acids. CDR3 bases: TGTGCCAGCAGTCGACGAAGACCCGATTCACCCCTCCACTTT. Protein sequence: CASSRRRPDSPLHF.

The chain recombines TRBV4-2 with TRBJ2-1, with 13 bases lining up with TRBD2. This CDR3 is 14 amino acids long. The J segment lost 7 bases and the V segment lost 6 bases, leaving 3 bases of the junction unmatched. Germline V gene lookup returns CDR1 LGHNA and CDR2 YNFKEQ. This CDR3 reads CASRGTSGVNEQFF. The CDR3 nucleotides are TGTGCCAGCAGAGGGACTAGCGGGGTAAATGAGCAGTTCTTC.

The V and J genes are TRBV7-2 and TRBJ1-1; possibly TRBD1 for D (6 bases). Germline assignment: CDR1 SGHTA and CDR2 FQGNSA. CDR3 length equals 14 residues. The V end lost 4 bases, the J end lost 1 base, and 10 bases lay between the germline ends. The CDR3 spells CASSSTGWNTEAFF. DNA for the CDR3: TGTGCCAGCAGCTCCACAGGGTGGAACACTGAAGCTTTCTTT.

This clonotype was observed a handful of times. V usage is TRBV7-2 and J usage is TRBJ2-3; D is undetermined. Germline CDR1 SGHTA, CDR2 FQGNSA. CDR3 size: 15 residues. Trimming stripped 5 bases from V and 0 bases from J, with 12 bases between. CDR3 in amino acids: CASSNRQSSTDTQYF. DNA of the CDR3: TGTGCCAGCAGCAACCGGCAGTCTAGCACAGATACGCAGTATTTT.

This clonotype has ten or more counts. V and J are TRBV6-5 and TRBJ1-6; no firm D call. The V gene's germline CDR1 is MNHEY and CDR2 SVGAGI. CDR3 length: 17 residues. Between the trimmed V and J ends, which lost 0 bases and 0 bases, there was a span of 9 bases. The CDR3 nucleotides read TGTGCCAGCAGTTACTCGGTAGCTGGCTCCTATAATTCACCCCTCCACTTT. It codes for CASSYSVAGSYNSPLHF.

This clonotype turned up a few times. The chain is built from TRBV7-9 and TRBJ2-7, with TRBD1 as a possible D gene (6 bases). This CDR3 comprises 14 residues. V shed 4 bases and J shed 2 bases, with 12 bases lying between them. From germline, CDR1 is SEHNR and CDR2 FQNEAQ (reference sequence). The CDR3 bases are TGTGCCAGCAGCTCAGACAGGATTGCCTACGAGCAGTACTTC. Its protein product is CASSSDRIAYEQYF. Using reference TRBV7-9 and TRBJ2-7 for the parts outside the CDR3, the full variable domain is DTGVSQNPRHKITKRGQNVTFRCDPISEHNRLYWYRQTLGQGPEFLTYFQNEAQLEKSRLLSDRFSAERPKGSFSTLEIQRTEQGDSAMYLCASSSDRIAYEQYFGPGTRLTVT.

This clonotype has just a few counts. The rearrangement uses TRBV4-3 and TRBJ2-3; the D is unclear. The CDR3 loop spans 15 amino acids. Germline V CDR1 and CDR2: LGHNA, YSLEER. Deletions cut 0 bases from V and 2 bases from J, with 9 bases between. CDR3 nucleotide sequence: TGCGCCAGCAGCCAAGAGTGGGCAGACACAGATACGCAGTATTTT. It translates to CASSQEWADTDTQYF.

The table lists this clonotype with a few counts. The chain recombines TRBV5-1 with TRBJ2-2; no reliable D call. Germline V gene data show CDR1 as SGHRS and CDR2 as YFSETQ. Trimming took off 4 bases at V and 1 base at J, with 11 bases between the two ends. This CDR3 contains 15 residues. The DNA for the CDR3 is TGCGCCAGCAGCGGAAGCAGGATGAACACCGGGGAGCTGTTTTTT. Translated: CASSGSRMNTGELFF.

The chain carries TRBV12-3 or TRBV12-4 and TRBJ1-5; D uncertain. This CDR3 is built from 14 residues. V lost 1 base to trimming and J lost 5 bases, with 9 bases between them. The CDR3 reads CASSLGSNHQPQHF. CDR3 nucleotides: TGTGCCAGCAGTTTAGGATCGAATCATCAGCCCCAGCATTTT.

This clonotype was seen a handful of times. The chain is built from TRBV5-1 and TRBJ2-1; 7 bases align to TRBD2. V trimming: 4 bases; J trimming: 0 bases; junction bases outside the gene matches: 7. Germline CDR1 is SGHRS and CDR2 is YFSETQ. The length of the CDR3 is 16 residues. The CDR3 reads CASSRGDGSSYNEQFF. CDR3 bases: TGCGCCAGCAGCCGGGGGGACGGTAGCTCCTACAATGAGCAGTTCTTC.

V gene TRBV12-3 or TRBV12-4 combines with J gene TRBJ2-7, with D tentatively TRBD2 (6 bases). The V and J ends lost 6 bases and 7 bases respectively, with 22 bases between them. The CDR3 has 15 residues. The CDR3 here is CASSPFGGWVIEQYF. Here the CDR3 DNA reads TGTGCCAGCAGCCCCTTTGGGGGGTGGGTAATAGAGCAGTACTTC.

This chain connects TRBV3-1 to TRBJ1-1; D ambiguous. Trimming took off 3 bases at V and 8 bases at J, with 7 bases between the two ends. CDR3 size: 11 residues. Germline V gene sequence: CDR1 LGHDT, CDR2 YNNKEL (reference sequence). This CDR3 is CASSHVQEAFF. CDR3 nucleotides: TGTGCCAGCAGCCACGTACAGGAAGCTTTCTTT.

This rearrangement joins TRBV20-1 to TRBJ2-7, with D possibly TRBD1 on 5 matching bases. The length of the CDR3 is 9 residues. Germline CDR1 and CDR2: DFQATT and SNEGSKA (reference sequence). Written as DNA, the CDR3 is TGCGGACCAGGGTACGAGCAGTACTTC. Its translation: CGPGYEQYF.

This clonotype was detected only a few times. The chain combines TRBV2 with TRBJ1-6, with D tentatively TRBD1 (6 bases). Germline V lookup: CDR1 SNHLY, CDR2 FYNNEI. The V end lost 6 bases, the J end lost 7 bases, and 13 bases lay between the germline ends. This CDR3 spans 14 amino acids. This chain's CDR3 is CASRLTGGNSPLHF. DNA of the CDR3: TGTGCCAGCAGGTTGACAGGTGGAAATTCACCCCTCCACTTT.

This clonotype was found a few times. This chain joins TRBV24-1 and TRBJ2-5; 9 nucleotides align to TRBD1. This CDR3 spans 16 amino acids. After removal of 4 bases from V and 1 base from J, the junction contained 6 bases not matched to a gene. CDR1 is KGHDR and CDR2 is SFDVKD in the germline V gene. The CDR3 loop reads CATSDRDRELQETQYF. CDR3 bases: TGTGCCACCAGTGACAGGGACAGGGAACTCCAAGAGACCCAGTACTTC.

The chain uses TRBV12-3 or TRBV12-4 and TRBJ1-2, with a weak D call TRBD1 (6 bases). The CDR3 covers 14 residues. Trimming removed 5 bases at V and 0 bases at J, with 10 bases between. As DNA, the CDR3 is TGTGCCAGCAGTGAACAGGGTCCTAACTATGGCTACACCTTC. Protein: CASSEQGPNYGYTF.

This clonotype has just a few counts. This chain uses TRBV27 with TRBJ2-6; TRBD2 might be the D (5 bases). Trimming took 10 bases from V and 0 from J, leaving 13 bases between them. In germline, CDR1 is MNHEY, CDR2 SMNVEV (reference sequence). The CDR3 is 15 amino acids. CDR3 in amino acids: CATRVRASGANVLTF. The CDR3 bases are TGTGCCACCCGTGTGAGGGCCTCTGGGGCCAACGTCCTGACTTTC.

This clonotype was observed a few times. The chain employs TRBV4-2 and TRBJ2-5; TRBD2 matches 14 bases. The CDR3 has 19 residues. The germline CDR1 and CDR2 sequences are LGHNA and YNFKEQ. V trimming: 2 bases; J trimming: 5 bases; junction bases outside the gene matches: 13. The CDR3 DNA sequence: TGTGCCAGCAGCCAAAAAAGCACGACTAGCGGGGGGGTTGGGGAGACCCAGTACTTC. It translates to CASSQKSTTSGGVGETQYF.

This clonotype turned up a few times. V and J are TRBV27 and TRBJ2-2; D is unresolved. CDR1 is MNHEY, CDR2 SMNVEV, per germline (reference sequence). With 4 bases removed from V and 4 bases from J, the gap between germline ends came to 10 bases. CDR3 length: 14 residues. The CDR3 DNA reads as TGTGCCAGCAGTTCAAAACCTGGCACCGGGGAGCTGTTTTTT. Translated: CASSSKPGTGELFF.